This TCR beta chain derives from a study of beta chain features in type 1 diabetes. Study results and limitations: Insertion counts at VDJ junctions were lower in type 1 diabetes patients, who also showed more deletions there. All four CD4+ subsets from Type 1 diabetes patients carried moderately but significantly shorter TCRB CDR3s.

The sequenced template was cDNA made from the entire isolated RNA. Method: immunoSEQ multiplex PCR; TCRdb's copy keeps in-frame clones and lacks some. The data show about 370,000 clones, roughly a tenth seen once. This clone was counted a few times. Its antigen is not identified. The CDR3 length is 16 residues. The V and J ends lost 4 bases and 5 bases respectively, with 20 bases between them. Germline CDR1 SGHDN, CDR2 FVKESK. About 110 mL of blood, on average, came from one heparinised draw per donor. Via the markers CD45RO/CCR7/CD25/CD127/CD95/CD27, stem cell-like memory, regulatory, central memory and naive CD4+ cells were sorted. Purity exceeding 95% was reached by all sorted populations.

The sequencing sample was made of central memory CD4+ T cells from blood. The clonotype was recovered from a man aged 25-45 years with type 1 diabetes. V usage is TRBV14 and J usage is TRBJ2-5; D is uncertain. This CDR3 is CASSRQFRTVGETQYF. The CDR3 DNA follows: TGTGCCAGCAGCCGCCAATTTAGGACCGTCGGGGAGACCCAGTACTTC.